Below, 15 T cell receptor beta chains from the same sample are listed, as sequenced in a study of OX40 agonist ivuxolimab in advanced cancers. The assay was immunoSEQ multiplex PCR, and TCRdb's table has in-frame clones only and misses some. The sample lists about 79,000 clones; about 90% were seen once. This specimen was CD4+ or CD8+ T cells sorted from blood, taken in a trial of the OX40 agonist ivuxolimab. These receptors were collected from an adult with an advanced solid tumor such as melanoma, head and neck, liver or kidney cancer.

This clone has a single count. The chain has TRBV4-1 and TRBJ1-5; D is ambiguous. Germline loops: CDR1 MGHRA, CDR2 YSYEKL. V lost 5 bases and J 0 bases, leaving 11 bases between the germline ends. CDR3 length: 15 amino acids. The CDR3 nucleotides are TGCGCCAGCAGCGCGGACGGAGGTAGCAATCAGCCCCAGCATTTT. Residues: CASSADGGSNQPQHF.

The J gene is TRBJ2-5, the V gene TRBV7-9; 7 bases agree with TRBD1. The CDR3 is 18 residues long. V lost 3 bases to trimming and J lost 1 base; unmatched junction nucleotides: 14. The germline gives CDR1 SEHNR, CDR2 FQNEAQ (reference sequence). The CDR3 region has the DNA TGTGCCAGCAGCTTCGGACAGGCTAGGGTGTCCCCCCAAGAGACCCAGTACTTC. It encodes CASSFGQARVSPQETQYF.

The chain couples TRBV5-1 to TRBJ2-3; D is perhaps TRBD2 (6 bases). Trimming stripped 4 bases from V and 0 bases from J, with 15 bases between. Germline CDR1 reads SGHRS; CDR2 reads YFSETQ. The CDR3 has 16 residues. In DNA, the CDR3 is TGCGCCAGCAGCCCGGTGGGGGGTTTTAGCACAGATACGCAGTATTTT. Residues: CASSPVGGFSTDTQYF.

The rearrangement uses TRBV6-1 and TRBJ2-1; TRBD1 agrees at 9 bases. The V gene's germline CDR1 is MNHNS and CDR2 SASEGT. The CDR3 contains 15 residues. V was clipped by 4 bases and J by 7 bases; unmatched bases: 8. CDR3 in DNA: TGTGCCAGCAGTGCTCTTGGGACAGGGTCAAATGAGCAGTTCTTC. Translating gives CASSALGTGSNEQFF.

CDR3 nucleotides: TGTGCCAGCAGCTTAGGGAACACCGGGGAGCTGTTTTTT. Translated, it gives CASSLGNTGELFF. The chain recombines TRBV7-3 with TRBJ2-2, with D unresolved. The germline CDR1 and CDR2 sequences are SGHTA and FQGTGA. V was cut by 2 bases and J by 1 base, with 2 bases left in between. There are 13 residues in the CDR3.

Only one count was recorded for this clone. The gene calls are TRBV7-2 and TRBJ2-7; 8 positions agree with TRBD2. This CDR3 is built from 16 residues. Germline loops: CDR1 SGHTA, CDR2 FQGNSA. The ends lost 5 bases at V and 6 bases at J; junction bases unmatched: 15. The CDR3 bases are TGTGCCAGCAGCCATCCAGCGGGAGCCTACGTCGGCGAGCAGTACTTC. It specifies CASSHPAGAYVGEQYF.

The chain has TRBV5-1 and TRBJ1-4; perhaps TRBD1 as D (5 bases). The CDR3 has 14 residues. V lost 6 bases and J 8 bases, leaving 17 bases between the germline ends. Germline assignment: CDR1 SGHRS and CDR2 YFSETQ. CDR3 sequence: CASTSTARGEKLFF. CDR3 DNA: TGCGCCAGCACCTCGACAGCCCGAGGGGAAAAACTGTTTTTT.

The chain couples TRBV4-1 to TRBJ2-1; possibly TRBD2 for D (5 bases). In germline, CDR1 is MGHRA, CDR2 YSYEKL. Trimming removed 3 bases at V and 4 bases at J, with 16 bases between. The CDR3 sequence is 16 residues long. This CDR3 reads CASSHIASQNYNEQFF. For the CDR3, the DNA is TGCGCCAGCAGCCATATAGCTAGCCAAAATTACAATGAGCAGTTCTTC.

The rearrangement joins TRBV28 to TRBJ2-7; 13 positions agree with TRBD2. The J segment lost 2 bases and the V segment lost 5 bases, leaving 6 bases of the junction unmatched. Germline assignment: CDR1 MDHEN and CDR2 SYDVKM. This CDR3 has 16 amino acids. Here the CDR3 DNA reads TGTGCCAGCAGTCGGACTAGCGGGAGTTTGGCCTACGAGCAGTACTTC. Its translation: CASSRTSGSLAYEQYF.

Only one count was recorded for this clone. The CDR3 sequence is CASVGLAGMNTGELFF. The CDR3 DNA sequence: TGTGCCAGCGTCGGACTAGCGGGAATGAACACCGGGGAGCTGTTTTTT. The V and J genes are TRBV19 and TRBJ2-2; TRBD2 matches at 12 bases. Germline trimming cut 9 bases from V and 1 base from J; bases unmatched to any gene: 6. Germline V CDR1 and CDR2: LNHDA, SQIVND (reference sequence). This CDR3 spans 16 amino acids.

This clone was detected a few times. The chain is built from TRBV27 and TRBJ2-7; a weak D match, TRBD2 (5 bases). Germline loops: CDR1 MNHEY, CDR2 SMNVEV (reference sequence). The V gene lost 5 bases and the J gene lost 6 bases, with 17 bases spanning the gap. This CDR3 spans 14 amino acids. This chain's CDR3 is CASSVRELRSEQYF. In nucleotides, the CDR3 is TGTGCCAGCAGTGTCCGGGAACTAAGGAGCGAGCAGTACTTC.

The rearrangement joins TRBV30 to TRBJ2-5; D gene ambiguous. Per germline, CDR1 GTSNPN and CDR2 SVGIG (reference sequence). V gave up 1 base and J gave up 4 bases, with 7 bases separating them. The CDR3 is 12 residues long. In DNA form, the CDR3 reads TGTGCCTGGAGTGAGTCATCAGAGACCCAGTACTTC. Translating it yields CAWSESSETQYF.

The V call is TRBV5-1, the J call TRBJ2-3; D is possibly TRBD1 or TRBD2 (6 bases each). CDR1 is SGHRS, CDR2 YFSETQ, per germline. The CDR3 spans 14 residues. V shed 3 bases and J shed 1 base, with 9 bases lying between them. CDR3 region: CASSWGAGTDTQYF. CDR3 sequence (DNA): TGCGCCAGCAGCTGGGGGGCGGGCACAGATACGCAGTATTTT.

The V gene is TRBV7-9, the J gene TRBJ1-1, with 12 bases aligning to TRBD1. V shed 7 bases and J 6 bases; nucleotides not matched to a gene: 18. Germline V gene data show CDR1 as SEHNR and CDR2 as FQNEAQ (reference sequence). The CDR3 has 18 residues. The CDR3: CASINHSGTGGVKPEAFF. The CDR3 DNA reads TGTGCCAGCATCAACCATTCCGGGACAGGGGGCGTAAAGCCTGAAGCTTTCTTT.

This chain uses TRBV9 with TRBJ2-4, with D perhaps matching TRBD2 (6 bases). CDR1 and CDR2 from the germline V gene are SGDLS and YYNGEE. With 2 bases removed from V and 6 bases from J, the gap between germline ends came to 12 bases. The CDR3 is made up of 14 amino acids. The CDR3 sequence: CASSVGGAGNIQYF. The CDR3 DNA follows: TGTGCCAGCAGCGTGGGGGGAGCGGGAAACATTCAGTACTTC.